Listed below are T cell receptor beta chains from one sample, sequenced in a study of T cell responses to AZD1222 COVID-19 vaccine. TCRdb keeps only in-frame clones here, not all; method: immunoSEQ multiplex PCR. The sample carries 70,000 to 95,000 clones, 80% recorded once. The source was peripheral blood, collected on day 0 of AZD1222 vaccination. Receptors originate from an adult in good health. CDR3s include the opening cysteine and the closing phenylalanine or tryptophan. The D gene is left open where the match is weak. Not all rows give a size; the values are once, few, many and, for expanded clones, a class.

D gene	clone size	J gene	V gene	CDR3 protein	CDR3 DNA
NA	few	TRBJ2-7	TRBV7-9	CASSLGDWAGEQYF	TGTGCCAGCAGCTTAGGGGACTGGGCGGGGGAGCAGTACTTC
NA	NA	TRBJ2-7	TRBV18	CASSPPDNRWKTPNSYEQYF	TGTGCCAGCTCACCACCAGACAACAGGTGGAAGACTCCAAACTCCTACGAGCAGTACTTC
NA	NA	TRBJ1-1	TRBV7-8	CASSLTGGNTEAFF	TGTGCCAGCAGCCTCACGGGTGGTAACACTGAAGCTTTCTTT
NA	NA	TRBJ1-1	TRBV3-1/TRBV3-2	CASSQTRTEAFF	TGTGCCAGCAGCCAAACCCGCACTGAAGCTTTCTTT
NA	NA	TRBJ1-4	TRBV30	CAWSEGTLDEKLFF	TGTGCCTGGAGCGAGGGGACGCTAGATGAAAAACTGTTTTTT
NA	NA	TRBJ1-1	TRBV19	CASSRQGYEAFF	TGTGCCAGTAGTCGGCAGGGTTATGAAGCTTTCTTT
TRBD1	NA	TRBJ1-5	TRBV4-1	CASSQRTGDLNQPQHF	TGCGCCAGCAGCCAGAGGACAGGGGATCTGAATCAGCCCCAGCATTTT
TRBD1	NA	TRBJ1-6	TRBV6-5	CASSEDRRNNSPLHF	TGTGCCAGCAGCGAGGACAGGAGAAATAATTCACCCCTCCACTTT
NA	NA	TRBJ2-1	TRBV6-4	CASSDLMNNEQFF	TGTGCCAGCAGTGACTTGATGAACAATGAGCAGTTCTTC
NA	NA	TRBJ1-1	TRBV5-1	CASSLLSGLNTEAFF	TGCGCCAGCAGCTTGTTATCCGGTCTCAACACTGAAGCTTTCTTT
TRBD1	once	TRBJ1-2	TRBV3-1/TRBV3-2	CASSRDRFPYGYTF	TGTGCCAGCAGCCGGGACAGGTTTCCCTATGGCTACACCTTC
TRBD1	once	TRBJ1-2	TRBV4-1	CASSRAGGAGGYTF	TGCGCCAGCAGCCGCGCAGGGGGCGCAGGAGGCTACACCTTC
TRBD2	NA	TRBJ2-7	TRBV6-5	CASSSISGRAGEQYF	TGTGCCAGCAGTTCCATTAGCGGGAGGGCGGGGGAGCAGTACTTC
NA	NA	TRBJ2-7	TRBV5-4	CASSRQGYEQYF	TGTGCCAGCAGCCGACAAGGATACGAGCAGTACTTC
TRBD1	NA	TRBJ1-2	TRBV28	CATPDRDRGTLNYGYTF	TGTGCCACCCCGGACCGGGACAGGGGGACCCTTAACTATGGCTACACCTTC
NA	NA	TRBJ1-5	TRBV19	CASSDSNQPQHF	TGTGCCAGTAGTGATAGCAATCAGCCCCAGCATTTT
NA	NA	TRBJ2-5	TRBV20-1	CSASNPGQETQYF	TGCAGTGCTAGTAACCCAGGCCAAGAGACCCAGTACTTC
NA	few	TRBJ1-4	TRBV29-1	CSATLNGSPNEKLFF	TGCAGCGCTACTTTAAATGGCAGCCCGAATGAAAAACTGTTTTTT
NA	NA	TRBJ1-5	TRBV19	CASSIDRGYQPQHF	TGTGCCAGTAGTATAGACAGGGGTTATCAGCCCCAGCATTTT
TRBD2	many	TRBJ2-1	TRBV27	CASSFTSGSYNEQFF	TGTGCCAGCAGTTTCACTAGCGGGAGCTACAATGAGCAGTTCTTC
TRBD2	NA	TRBJ2-1	TRBV5-1	CASSGTSGNEQFF	TGCGCCAGCAGCGGGACTAGCGGGAATGAGCAGTTCTTC
NA	once	TRBJ1-6	TRBV6-5	CASRGDSPLHF	TGTGCCAGCAGGGGGGATTCACCCCTCCACTTT
TRBD1	NA	TRBJ1-1	TRBV6-5	CASSNTGDTEAFF	TGTGCCAGCAGTAATACAGGGGACACTGAAGCTTTCTTT
NA	NA	TRBJ1-1	TRBV5-4	CASSLVGSNTEAFF	TGTGCCAGCAGCTTAGTTGGGTCGAACACTGAAGCTTTCTTT
TRBD1	NA	TRBJ1-2	TRBV6-6	CASRASTGGFFGYTF	TGTGCCAGCAGAGCCTCGACAGGGGGCTTCTTTGGCTACACCTTC
TRBD2	NA	TRBJ2-1	TRBV10-2	CASSAPEGGGPLNEQFF	TGCGCCAGCAGTGCCCCTGAGGGCGGGGGGCCCCTCAATGAGCAGTTCTTC
TRBD2	NA	TRBJ2-7	TRBV3-1/TRBV3-2	CASSPRTSGIYEQYF	TGTGCCAGCAGCCCAAGGACTAGCGGGATCTACGAGCAGTACTTC
NA	NA	TRBJ1-1	TRBV28	CASSLSGSREAFF	TGTGCCAGCAGTCTGTCGGGCTCCCGGGAAGCTTTCTTT
TRBD1	once	TRBJ1-1	TRBV5-4	CASSTAQGRYTEAFF	TGTGCCAGCAGTACAGCACAGGGGAGGTACACTGAAGCTTTCTTT
TRBD2	NA	TRBJ2-1	TRBV3-1/TRBV3-2	CASSHPRASGGAGEQFF	TGTGCCAGCAGCCACCCCAGAGCTAGCGGGGGGGCAGGAGAGCAGTTCTTC
NA	NA	TRBJ2-6	TRBV28	CASSALRTGANVLTF	TGTGCCAGCTCGGCCCTACGAACTGGGGCCAACGTCCTGACTTTC
NA	NA	TRBJ2-1	TRBV7-2	CASSRQYNEQFF	TGTGCCAGCAGCCGCCAATACAATGAGCAGTTCTTC
TRBD1	NA	TRBJ1-2	TRBV10-3	CAISERQGVTNYGYTF	TGTGCCATCAGTGAAAGACAGGGGGTAACGAACTATGGCTACACCTTC
NA	NA	TRBJ1-5	TRBV5-6	CASSPGPDQPQHF	TGTGCCAGCAGCCCCGGGCCCGATCAGCCCCAGCATTTT
TRBD1	once	TRBJ1-6	TRBV6-6	CASRGQATNSPLHF	TGTGCCAGCAGGGGACAGGCTACAAATTCACCCCTCCACTTT
NA	NA	TRBJ2-7	TRBV5-5	CASSANGGLYEQYF	TGTGCCAGCAGCGCTAATGGGGGCCTCTACGAGCAGTACTTC
NA	NA	TRBJ2-1	TRBV9	CASSATYNEQFF	TGTGCCAGCAGCGCGACCTACAATGAGCAGTTCTTC
NA	few	TRBJ1-4	TRBV13	CASSLSSTRPAGEKLFF	TGTGCCAGCAGCTTATCTAGCACCCGGCCGGCCGGGGAAAAACTGTTTTTT
NA	NA	TRBJ1-6	TRBV28	CASSLWDGSGSPLHF	TGTGCCAGCAGTTTATGGGACGGGTCGGGTTCACCCCTCCACTTT
NA	NA	TRBJ1-1	TRBV5-1	CASSLGPGITEAFF	TGCGCCAGCAGCTTGGGTCCGGGGATCACTGAAGCTTTCTTT
NA	NA	TRBJ2-3	TRBV11-2	CASTTTVLSTDTQYF	TGTGCCAGCACCACAACGGTTTTGTCCACAGATACGCAGTATTTT
NA	NA	TRBJ1-5	TRBV6-5	CASSYSPDKPQHF	TGTGCCAGCAGTTACAGTCCTGATAAGCCCCAGCATTTT
TRBD2	NA	TRBJ2-2	TRBV9	CASSVLGGLNTGELFF	TGTGCCAGCAGCGTATTGGGAGGGTTGAACACCGGGGAGCTGTTTTTT
NA	NA	TRBJ1-3	TRBV18	CASSEQGNTIYF	TGTGCCAGCTCAGAACAGGGAAACACCATATATTTT
NA	NA	TRBJ1-2	TRBV6-4	CASRATDPPGGYTF	TGTGCCAGCAGGGCGACAGACCCTCCGGGGGGCTACACCTTC
NA	NA	TRBJ2-3	TRBV21-1	CASSSIPGLTDTQYF	TGTGCCAGCAGCTCCATTCCAGGGTTGACAGATACGCAGTATTTT
NA	NA	TRBJ2-5	TRBV9	CASSRGGQETQYF	TGTGCCAGCAGCCGGGGTGGGCAAGAGACCCAGTACTTC
NA	NA	TRBJ1-2	TRBV11-2	CASSLVQGEGGYTF	TGTGCCAGCAGCTTGGTTCAGGGCGAGGGTGGCTACACCTTC